The sequence of this TCR beta chain was determined in a study of blood T cells in healthy people across ages. Sample-barcoded 5' priming and a J-beta primer mix drove a second PCR of about 6 to 12 cycles. TCRdb re-called the 5' RACE reads through MiXCR, storing one row per CDR3 protein. The table includes about 830,000 distinct CDR3 sequences, over 45% detected once. Study-wide results and limits: While age rose, TCR beta diversity per million T cells dropped in a roughly linear way.

The CDR3 has 17 residues. The germline gives CDR1 ENHRY, CDR2 SYGVKD. With 5 bases clipped from V and 0 bases from J, the junction kept 12 bases outside the gene matches. Worth noting for this clonotype: Its specificity is unknown.

The extraction recovered at least 5.5 micrograms of total RNA per sample. This chain joins TRBV10-3 and TRBJ1-2, with 7 bases lining up with TRBD1. Material: blood. This TCR was sampled from a man aged 25-40 years in good health. The CDR3 DNA reads as TGTGCCATCAGTCGGTGGACAGGCAAAGGATCTAACTATGGCTACACCTTC. Translation gives CAISRWTGKGSNYGYTF.